This T cell receptor (beta chain) came from a study of cytomegalovirus exposure and HLA in healthy donors listed by TCRdb under 2017. Background on the whole study: An earlier analysis of roughly 630 of the donors reported 250 to 300 Gb of sequence data and some 120 million unique TCR beta sequences from approximately 180 million T cells. An early release covering more than 500 HLA-typed donors comprised 250 to 350 gigabases of sequencing data and tens of millions of unique TCR sequences. Of the 300 to 450 genotyped donors, 65% to 90% were placed in the genetic ancestry cluster associated with self-reported Caucasian donors. The aim of the study was to test whether cataloging public T cell receptors could identify signatures of past pathogen exposure. The study used immunosequencing to profile the T cell repertoires of around 600 subjects and linked those repertoires to cytomegalovirus serostatus. In addition to the first cohort of about 650 subjects, a separate validation cohort of approximately 110 different subjects was used. To predict cytomegalovirus infection status, the study combined high-throughput TCR immunosequencing, statistical association of individual TCRs with disease status, and machine learning. In a later analysis, previously published TCR beta repertoires from hundreds of donors were re-analyzed and high-resolution HLA genotyping was added so that TCR occurrence patterns could be studied. Rather than using new phenotypic data, the later analysis identified candidate immune exposures from TCR beta sequences and from how often those sequences occurred across donors. To decide whether each TCR beta V gene segment behaved as functional or pseudogenic, an earlier analysis of over 500 of the donors relied on high-throughput TCR beta sequencing. Alongside the repertoire data, information on donor age, sex, ethnicity and CMV serostatus was compiled. In a later genetic analysis, genome-wide SNP genotypes for about three fifths of the roughly 670 donors were used, and that subset was treated as a discovery cohort. All discovery cohort repertoires had been generated using a single sequencing platform. Both class I and class II loci were covered by HLA typing, at four-digit resolution. The number of donors typed differed by locus, with about 629-640 for A, B, C, DRB1 and DQB1, approximately 500 for DQA1, some 570 for DPA1, and about 450 for DPB1. A handful of DR-DQ haplotypes were handled as single units for association and clustering because linkage in the cohort was strong. Among about 400 genotyped donors of the cohort, an average of around 250,000 unique TCR beta nucleotide sequences was sequenced per donor, of which about 19% were non-productive.

Libraries were made using the immunoSEQ multiplex PCR assay. For the multiplex PCR, a mixture combining 60 forward primers for TCR Vbeta segments and 13 reverse primers for TCR Jbeta segments was used. The CDR3 region of rearranged TCR beta genes was amplified from genomic DNA with a multiplex PCR assay. The Illumina HiSeq System was used to sequence the amplified TCR beta libraries as 87-base-pair reads. Per the source publication's procedure: Across the roughly 600 repertoires, a later analysis counted around 80 million unique TCR beta chains, around 10 million of which were shared by at least two donors. To remove PCR and sequencing errors, raw reads were error-corrected and collapsed into unique sequences using a nearest-neighbor algorithm that merged closely related sequences. Alignment of CDR3 sequences to IMGT reference sequences was used to assign V, D and J gene segments. For a sequence to be retained, a match of at least six nucleotides was required to both a V gene segment and a J gene segment. Rearrangements were classified as productive when the CDR3 lacked stop codons and remained in frame with V and J, and all other rearrangements were classified as non-productive. CDR3 was defined by IMGT convention, running from the second conserved V-encoded cysteine to the conserved J-encoded phenylalanine. The earlier analysis of about 590 of the donors excluded sequences that lacked an unambiguous match to a single V gene segment. An earlier analysis of fewer than 650 of the donors classified V segments as functional when productive rearrangements were above 56.7% and as segregating when the standard deviation between donors was above 5%. A statistical classification framework was built to diagnose cytomegalovirus status from the catalog of TCR beta chain sequences. In a later analysis, V and J genes were assigned by comparing TCR nucleotide sequences against IMGT/GENE-DB human TR gene sequences. In a later analysis, CDR3 sequences and most-parsimonious VDJ recombination scenarios were assigned using the TCRdist pipeline. In a later analysis, each TCR beta chain was defined by its CDR3 amino acid sequence together with its V-gene family, and reads lacking a unique V-gene family were excluded. As a way to deal with suspected cross-contamination and a sequencing artifact, a later analysis dropped 592 nucleotide sequences that were highly shared and had low generation probability. For each public chain, a later analysis derived a clonal expansion index from normalized ranks of inferred template counts within each repertoire. A later analysis computed generation probabilities with a VDJ recombination model fitted to out-of-frame rearrangements, and checked the results against IGoR. Hypergeometric tests were used in a later analysis to score TCR-TCR, TCR-HLA and TCR-CMV co-occurrence, with a repertoire-size bias correction applied to the TCR pairs. False discovery rates were estimated in a later analysis by permuting HLA or CMV assignments 20 times. In a later analysis, co-occurring TCRs were grouped with DBSCAN, and TCRdist sequence similarity was added when clustering was performed within HLA-allele-positive subsets. Repertoires with fewer than 30,000 or more than 120,000 public chains, plus five repertoires with anomalous nucleotide sharing, were excluded from co-occurrence clustering. Drawn from immuneACCESS, this table holds only the in-frame rearrangements with V and J called that TCRdb kept. Clones are partly lost; checked studies trace under half to an unresolved V gene and leave the rest unexplained. D and trimming were read from the DNA, whereas the V and J calls and clone size are those reported in that table. The sample table records some 200,000 clones; 80% of these occur just once. About 0.63% of the sample belongs to the ten largest clones.

To note about this clone: Its target antigen remains unknown. Base qualities are not recorded, but no much larger clone differs from it by a single base.

CDR1 SGHRS and CDR2 YFSETQ are derived from the germline V gene. Counted from cysteine to phenylalanine, this CDR3 has 16 amino acids. The read is trimmed to its CDR3 DNA, 48 bases read in frame from base 1. V loses 4 bases, J loses 0 bases, and the germline ends lie 16 bases apart. Overall study results and their limits: The classifier was reported to diagnose cytomegalovirus status with high specificity and sensitivity in both the original cohort and the validation cohort. Linkage disequilibrium might explain the correlated functional status among segregating V segments, but an unknown experimental factor could not be excluded. According to a later analysis, most CMV-associated TCR beta chains appeared to be HLA-restricted, and the HLA associations seemed to be driven largely by CMV exposure. CMV serostatus was the only immune exposure information available for the cohort. In a later genetic analysis, fewer N-insertions in productive TCRs were reported among donors in an Asian-associated ancestry cluster than the approximately 630-donor mean. V-gene and J-gene trimming of TCR beta chains was associated with a missense DCLRE1C variant in a later genetic analysis, and the association was replicated in an independent cohort. A further reported finding was that TCR beta sequences accurately predicted the HLA-A and HLA-B alleles for most subjects in the first cohort. While some public TCRs were present in many individuals, most TCR sequences turned up only very rarely across donors. The study gave a list of roughly 150 TCR beta chains associated with cytomegalovirus. In an earlier analysis of 587 of the donors, most TCR beta V segments were observed in productive rearrangements about 87% or about 30% of the time, broadly matching IMGT annotations. A group of highly shared sequence variants was considered likely to be a technical artifact of the sequencing pipeline. Presence/absence analyses assumed roughly uniform sequencing depth across donors, an assumption that may not hold. The authors suggested that the approach could potentially be extended to other disease states and immunological phenotypes. In this cohort, only TCR beta chains were sequenced, and detectable features were limited by the absence of alpha or paired-chain data. Several of the top co-occurrence clusters appeared to be linked to parvovirus B19, influenza, CMV and Epstein-Barr virus, according to a later analysis. Some IMGT-functional V segments, including TRBV6-2 and TRBV6-3, could not be distinguished by the 87-base-pair reads and were therefore excluded. Assigning TCR associations to individual alleles was difficult when HLA alleles, especially DR and DQ, strongly co-occurred. Because HLA typing was missing for some donors at each locus, association tests included only the typed subset. In vitro tests confirmed that a few of the cytomegalovirus-associated TCR beta chains recognize cytomegalovirus antigens. According to a later analysis, TCR association rates differed among HLA loci, with DRB1 alleles showing the most associated TCRs and HLA-C alleles showing the fewest. In a later analysis, some 18,000 TCR beta sequences were associated with specific HLA alleles at a false discovery rate of 0.05. The earlier analysis of around 600 of the donors excluded roughly 17 rarely observed V segments, including chromosome 9 orphons, because counts were too low. In a later analysis, HLA-associated TCR beta chains were found to be more clonally expanded and to have lower generation probabilities than equally common non-associated chains.

In total, approximately 690 healthy bone marrow donors made up the cohort. Cohort members were all nominally healthy when sampled, although unrecorded immune exposures were likely present. The donor tested CMV seronegative, placing the donor among the 350 to 400 seronegative members of the cohort. Every donor gave a peripheral blood sample, and the peripheral blood mononuclear cells from that sample were used for TCR beta sequencing. Genomic DNA was extracted from the blood cell samples with the Qiagen DNeasy Blood Extraction Kit. The chain uses TRBV5-1 and TRBJ2-5, with TRBD2 as a weak D call on 5 bases. The sequence came from a boy between 10 and 17 years old in good health and CMV-seronegative. The sequencing sample was made of PBMCs. For the CDR3, the sequence is CASSVEPEAYQETQYF. DNA sequence: TGCGCCAGCAGCGTAGAACCGGAGGCGTACCAAGAGACCCAGTACTTC.